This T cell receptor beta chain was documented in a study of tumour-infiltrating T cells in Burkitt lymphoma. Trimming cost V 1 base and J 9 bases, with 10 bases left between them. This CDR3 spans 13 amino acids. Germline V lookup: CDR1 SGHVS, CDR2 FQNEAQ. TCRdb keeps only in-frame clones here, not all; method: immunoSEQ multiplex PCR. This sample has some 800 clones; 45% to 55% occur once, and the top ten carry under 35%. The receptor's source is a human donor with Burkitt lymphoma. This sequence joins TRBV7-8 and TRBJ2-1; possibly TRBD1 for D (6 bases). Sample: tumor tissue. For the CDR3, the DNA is TGTGCCAGCAGCTTAGAGCAAGGGGGTGAGCAGTTCTTC. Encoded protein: CASSLEQGGEQFF.